This T cell receptor (beta chain) was found in a study of blood T cell repertoires in COVID-19. Overall study context: Acute and convalescent COVID-19 samples came from the United States, Italy and Spain. PBMCs, B-cell-depleted T cells, or T cells provided the cDNA or gDNA that made up the material.

Per the original data handling: It was from reference gene primer amplification that nucleated cell counts were estimated. Some clones are missing from TCRdb's copy, which holds only in-frame ones; the method was immunoSEQ multiplex PCR. The V and J calls and clone size were taken over from that table, and D and trimming were inferred from the DNA. The sample records 150,000 to 200,000 clones, just over 85% being singletons. V trimming: 4 bases; J trimming: 6 bases; junction bases outside the gene matches: 3. This CDR3 comprises 11 residues. Germline V gene data show CDR1 as GTSNPN and CDR2 as SVGIG (reference sequence).

This sequence was found in a man aged 55-75 years with acute or convalescent COVID-19. The sequenced sample consisted of peripheral blood. The chain is built from TRBV30 and TRBJ2-7; the match to TRBD1 covers 7 bases. CDR3 DNA: TGTGCCTGGACCCACAGGGGCGAGCAGTACTTC. Translation: CAWTHRGEQYF.